Shown below are 23 T cell receptor beta chains from a single sample sequenced in a study of T cells in women clearing cervical HPV infection. Assay used: immunoSEQ multiplex PCR; TCRdb lists only in-frame clones, some missing. In all, the sample yields over 25,000 clones. Sequenced material: blood buffy coat. The receptors were gathered from a woman between 18 and 75 years old with a cervical HPV16 infection that either progressed to CIN3+ or cleared (not recorded which).

A word on this clone: The read is 3 residues too short to cover the CDR3 end, so that end is filled in from the germline J gene. This chain links TRBV5-1 with TRBJ2-1; 7 nucleotides align to TRBD2. Per germline, CDR1 SGHRS and CDR2 YFSETQ. J lost 9 bases, V lost 2 bases, and 14 bases had no gene match. The CDR3 is made up of 16 amino acids. The CDR3 loop is CASSLSPNSGRSEQFF. CDR3 DNA (partial): TGCGCCAGCAGCTTATCCCCGAATAGCGGGCGCAGTGAG.

Concerning this clone: The CDR3 end is not reached by the read, which stops 3 residues before it; the germline J gene fills it in. The rearrangement links TRBV6-1 to TRBJ2-3, with D maybe TRBD1 (7 bases). Per the germline V gene, CDR1 is MNHNS and CDR2 is SASEGT. Between the trimmed V and J ends, which lost 4 bases and 4 bases, there was a span of 15 bases. The CDR3 covers 15 residues. The DNA read from the CDR3 is TGTGCCAGCAGTGGAAGGCAGGGGGGCCCAGATACG. Translating it yields CASSGRQGGPDT. The full CDR3 protein is CASSGRQGGPDTQYF.

As to this clone: The CDR3 goes on 3 residues after the read ends, and that part is filled in from the germline J gene. The chain has TRBV30 and TRBJ2-7, with 9 bases lining up with TRBD1. Germline values: CDR1 GTSNPN, CDR2 SVGIG (reference sequence). The CDR3 contains 11 residues. J lost 6 bases, V lost 5 bases, and 2 bases had no gene match. CDR3 in amino acids: CAWLTGGEQYF. The part of the CDR3 DNA that was read is TGTGCCTGGCTGACAGGGGGCGAG.

The sequenced part of the CDR3 DNA is TGTGCCAGTAGTATCAACGTTGAAAACATC. Its protein product is CASSINVENI. The entire CDR3 reads CASSINVENIYTF. This chain uses TRBV19 with TRBJ1-2; unclear D gene. The CDR3 is cut off 3 residues early in the read; its end comes from the germline J gene. The CDR3 runs 13 residues. The germline V gene encodes CDR1 LNHDA and CDR2 SQIVND (reference sequence). Looking up the rest from reference TRBV19 and TRBJ1-2 gives the full variable domain: DGGITQSPKYLFRKEGQNVTLSCEQNLNHDAMYWYRQDPGQGLRLIYYSQIVNDFQKGDIAEGYSVSREKKESFPLTVTSAQKNPTAFYLCASSINVENIYTFGSGTRLTVV.

On this clone: Read sequence stops 3 residues before the CDR3 end, and the germline J gene provides the missing end. The V gene is TRBV29-1, the J gene TRBJ2-1, with 8 bases fitting TRBD2. This CDR3 is 16 amino acids long. CDR1 is SQVTM, CDR2 ANQGSEA, per germline. V was clipped by 3 bases and J by 0 bases; unmatched bases: 7. The part of the CDR3 DNA that was read is TGCAGCGTTGATCGGCTAGCGGGCCCCTCCTACAATGAG. It specifies CSVDRLAGPSYNE. The CDR3, in full, reads CSVDRLAGPSYNEQFF.

Turning to this clone: The read is 3 residues too short to cover the CDR3 end, so that end is filled in from the germline J gene. The J gene is TRBJ1-2, the V gene TRBV18; weak D call: TRBD1 (5 bases). CDR3 size: 19 residues. CDR1 is KGHSH and CDR2 is LQKENI in the germline V gene. The CDR3 bases that were read are TGTGCCAGCTCACCACCGGGGACTAGCGGAACGAGCTCCTACAATGAC. It encodes CASSPPGTSGTSSYND. The whole CDR3 sequence is CASSPPGTSGTSSYNDYTF.

CDR3 DNA (partial): TGTGCCAGCAGCTTAAACCCCAGGGGCTACGAG. As protein: CASSLNPRGYE. The complete CDR3 reads CASSLNPRGYEQYF. The chain combines TRBV7-9 with TRBJ2-7, with D tentatively TRBD1 (6 bases). The read halts 3 residues ahead of the CDR3 end, with the missing end drawn from the germline J gene. Germline V gives CDR1 SEHNR, CDR2 FQNEAQ (reference sequence). The V end lost 2 bases, the J end lost 3 bases, and 11 bases lay between the germline ends. This CDR3 is 14 amino acids long.

Notes on this clone: The read terminates 3 residues before the CDR3 end, so the remaining end is supplied by the germline J gene. The rearrangement joins TRBV2 to TRBJ2-7; 10 bases fit TRBD1. Germline loops: CDR1 SNHLY, CDR2 FYNNEI. V was pared by 9 bases and J by 4 bases, with 9 bases of the junction left unmatched. The CDR3 consists of 14 residues. The sequenced part of the CDR3 DNA is TGTGCCAGTCTACCCAGGGACAGGGGATACGAG. Its translation is CASLPRDRGYE. The full CDR3 sequence reads CASLPRDRGYEQYF.

Comment on this clone: The CDR3 is cut off 3 residues early in the read; its end comes from the germline J gene. J is TRBJ2-2 and V is TRBV5-1; D is uncertain. Germline CDR1 reads SGHRS; CDR2 reads YFSETQ. V was clipped by 0 bases and J by 4 bases, with 10 bases between them. The CDR3 runs 15 residues. CDR3 loop: CASSLEPAGTGELFF. Partial CDR3 DNA: TGCGCCAGCAGCTTGGAGCCCGCTGGCACCGGGGAG. Full variable domain (remainder filled in from reference TRBV5-1 and TRBJ2-2): KAGVTQTPRYLIKTRGQQVTLSCSPISGHRSVSWYQQTPGQGLQFLFEYFSETQRNKGNFPGRFSGRQFSNSRSEMNVSTLELGDSALYLCASSLEPAGTGELFFGEGSRLTVL.

A remark on this clone: The read terminates 3 residues before the CDR3 end, so the remaining end is supplied by the germline J gene. This chain connects TRBV18 to TRBJ1-4, with D possibly being TRBD1 (5 bases). This CDR3 comprises 16 residues. Germline-derived CDR1 and CDR2 are KGHSH and LQKENI. Here the CDR3 reads CASSPSVRGNNSPLFF. Partial CDR3 DNA: TGTGCCAGCTCACCAAGTGTAAGGGGAAATAATTCACCA.

The part of the CDR3 DNA that was read is TGTGCCAGCAGCTGGGGAGGGGATCCCACAGATACC. Translated, it gives CASSWGGDPTDT. In full, the CDR3 is CASSWGGDPTDTQYF. The V call is TRBV5-5, the J call TRBJ2-5; 7 bases align to TRBD2. The read falls 3 residues short of the CDR3 end, and the missing part is taken from the germline J gene. The germline V gene has CDR1 SGHKS and CDR2 YYEKEE (reference sequence). The CDR3 totals 15 residues. The whole variable domain, filled in from reference TRBV5-5 and TRBJ2-5, reads DAGVTQSPTHLIKTRGQQVTLRCSPISGHKSVSWYQQVLGQGPQFIFQYYEKEERGRGNFPDRFSARQFPNYSSELNVNALLLGDSALYLCASSWGGDPTDTQYFGPGTRLLVL.

With regard to this clone: The CDR3 end lies 3 residues beyond the end of the read and is filled in from the germline J gene. V is TRBV4-2 and J is TRBJ2-3; 13 positions match TRBD2. The CDR3 loop spans 19 amino acids. V lost 0 bases to trimming and J lost 2 bases; unmatched junction nucleotides: 8. Per germline, CDR1 LGHNA and CDR2 YNFKEQ. The CDR3 DNA, read in part, is TGTGCCAGCAGCCAAGATGTGAGAGGACTAGCGGGAGACACAGATACG. Its protein product is CASSQDVRGLAGDTDT. The whole CDR3 reads CASSQDVRGLAGDTDTQYF.

With regard to this clone: The CDR3 is cut off 3 residues early in the read; its end comes from the germline J gene. The V and J genes are TRBV6-2 or TRBV6-3 and TRBJ1-5; 9 nucleotides agree with TRBD1. This CDR3 is built from 16 residues. The trim removed 2 bases at V and 5 bases at J, leaving 7 bases unmatched. Per germline, CDR1 MNHEY and CDR2 SVGEGT. The CDR3 protein is CASSYVVGTGYQPQHF. CDR3 DNA (partial): TGTGCCAGCAGTTACGTGGTCGGGACAGGGTATCAGCCC.

As regards this clone: Sequencing ends 3 residues short of the CDR3 end; the germline J gene provides the rest. The chain joins TRBV14 to TRBJ2-3; D might be TRBD1 (6 bases). CDR3 length: 16 amino acids. Trimming pared 1 base from V and 0 bases from J, leaving 11 bases between. In germline, CDR1 is SGHDN, CDR2 FVKESK. This CDR3 is CASSQVGAASTDTQYF. The covered CDR3 bases are TGTGCCAGCAGCCAAGTGGGGGCAGCTAGCACAGATACG.

As regards this clone: The sequenced fragment ends 3 residues before the CDR3 boundary, so the rest is inferred from the germline J gene. The chain uses TRBV20-1 and TRBJ1-5; D call uncertain. This CDR3 region has 13 residues. The V gene's germline CDR1 is DFQATT and CDR2 SNEGSKA (reference sequence). The V end lost 6 bases, the J end lost 5 bases, and 14 bases lay between the germline ends. The sequenced part of the CDR3 DNA is TGCAGTGCGCCGGAAAGGGTAGATCAGCCC. Its translation is CSAPERVDQP. The CDR3 as a whole reads CSAPERVDQPQHF.

The CDR3 region is CASSTGTGVYEQYF. Partial CDR3 DNA: TGCGCCAGCAGCACAGGGACAGGGGTGTACGAG. The V and J genes are TRBV5-1 and TRBJ2-7, with 10 nucleotides matching TRBD1. The sequence runs out 3 residues before the end of the CDR3; the remainder is reconstructed from the germline J gene. The CDR3 runs 14 residues. Germline CDR1 and CDR2: SGHRS and YFSETQ. The junction had 5 bases not matched to a gene; V was cut back by 4 bases and J by 4 bases.

The sequenced part of the CDR3 DNA is TGCGCCAGCTTGCGACAGGCGGAAGAGACC. This codes for CASLRQAEET. From start to end, the CDR3 is CASLRQAEETQYF. This chain connects TRBV10-2 to TRBJ2-5; TRBD1 is a possible D gene (6 bases). The CDR3 end falls 3 residues outside the read, so it is completed with the germline J gene. V lost 8 bases, J lost 3 bases, and 13 bases lay in between. There are 13 residues in the CDR3. CDR1 is WSHSY and CDR2 is SAAADI in the germline V gene.

Partial CDR3 DNA: TGTGCCAGCAGCTTAGACAGGGGGGTTCGGTACGAG. Translating it yields CASSLDRGVRYE. The whole CDR3 protein is CASSLDRGVRYEQYF. The V and J genes are TRBV11-3 and TRBJ2-7; tentative D call: TRBD1 (7 bases). From the germline J gene comes the end of the CDR3, since the read stops 3 residues before it. This CDR3 region has 15 residues. The ends were cut back, 0 bases at V and 4 bases at J, with 13 bases in the middle. Germline V gene sequence: CDR1 SGHNT, CDR2 YENEEA.

A remark on this clone: The missing CDR3 end, 3 residues past where the read stops, is filled in from the germline J gene. The genes are TRBV7-3 and TRBJ2-3; TRBD1 matches 7 bases. Trimming took 1 base from V and 0 from J; bases not matched to a gene: 10. CDR3 length equals 18 residues. The germline V gene has CDR1 SGHTA and CDR2 FQGTGA. The chain's CDR3 is CASSLMGFGQDSTDTQYF. CDR3 bases read: TGTGCCAGCAGCTTAATGGGCTTCGGACAGGATAGCACAGATACG.

As to this clone: Coverage ceases 3 residues before the CDR3 finishes, and the germline J gene fills in the end. This sequence joins TRBV2 and TRBJ1-4, with D possibly TRBD1 on 5 matching bases. Germline values: CDR1 SNHLY, CDR2 FYNNEI. V lost 6 bases to trimming and J lost 7 bases, with 15 bases between them. The CDR3 covers 14 residues. The CDR3 sequence is CASRGGASGEKLFF. The CDR3 bases that were read are TGTGCCAGCAGGGGAGGGGCATCGGGTGAAAAA.

Comments on this clone: The CDR3 end lies 3 residues beyond the end of the read and is filled in from the germline J gene. V usage is TRBV2 and J usage is TRBJ2-2; D is ambiguous. CDR1 is SNHLY and CDR2 is FYNNEI in the germline V gene. The CDR3 has 16 amino acids. The CDR3 sequence: CASTRLTSSYNSPLFF. The sequenced CDR3 bases are TGTGCCAGCACAAGACTCACAAGCTCCTATAATTCACCG.

Regarding this clone: An end of the junction does not agree with germline; a read error may underlie this. The CDR3 end lies 3 residues beyond the end of the read and is filled in from the germline J gene. This sample includes further DNA sequences coding for the same CDR3. The gene calls are TRBV2 and TRBJ1-3; TRBD1 is a possible D gene (5 bases). This CDR3 is 14 amino acids long. In germline, CDR1 is SNHLY, CDR2 FYNNEI. The CDR3 bases that were read are TGTGCCAGCAGTGAAGAGGGGAAGGGAAACACG. Encoded protein: CASSEEGKGNT. The CDR3 in full is CASSEEGKGNTIYF. The whole variable domain, filled in from reference TRBV2 and TRBJ1-3, reads EPEVTQTPSHQVTQMGQEVILRCVPISNHLYFYWYRQILGQKVEFLVSFYNNEISEKSEIFDDQFSVERPDGSNFTLKIRSTKLEDSAMYFCASSEEGKGNTIYFGEGSWLTVV.

As for this clone: The read ends 3 residues shy of where the CDR3 ends; the end is completed using the germline J gene. V gene TRBV18 combines with J gene TRBJ1-2, with 10 bases matching TRBD1. This CDR3 contains 17 residues. Germline CDR1 reads KGHSH; CDR2 reads LQKENI. The part of the CDR3 DNA that was read is TGTGCCAGCTCACTGAGCAACTCCGGGACAGGGGACTACGAC. Residues: CASSLSNSGTGDYD. The full CDR3 sequence reads CASSLSNSGTGDYDYTF.